These 13 T cell receptor beta chains were all obtained from the same sample, sequenced in a study of CD8+CD57+ T cells in acquired aplastic anemia. Only patients with CD8+CD57+ cell expansion on flow cytometry were chosen for sequencing. TCR beta VDJ and CDR3 profiling used genomic DNA as template. TCRdb ran MiXCR on the reads and lists one entry per CDR3 protein. The repertoire holds hundreds of thousands of distinct CDR3 sequences, about a third seen once, with 0.7% to 1% in the top ten. The sample taken for sequencing was sorted CD4+, CD8+, or CD8+CD57+ T cells (not recorded which) from PBMCs. These receptors all come from a human donor with aplastic anemia.

This clonotype was recorded many times. The chain uses TRBV29-1 and TRBJ1-2; the D is unclear. CDR1 and CDR2 (germline): SQVTM, ANQGSEA. The CDR3 has 12 residues. With 1 base removed from V and 7 bases from J, the gap between germline ends came to 10 bases. The CDR3 DNA reads as TGCAGCGTTGAAGGGACGCCATTTGGCTACACCTTC. Its translation: CSVEGTPFGYTF.

This clonotype has only a few counts. V usage is TRBV20-1 and J usage is TRBJ2-7, with unresolved D. The CDR3 is made up of 14 amino acids. The ends were cut back, 6 bases at V and 6 bases at J, with 21 bases in the middle. Germline-derived CDR1 and CDR2 are DFQATT and SNEGSKA (reference sequence). The CDR3, as DNA: TGCAGTGCACTAACTCCCCAGACGAGCTCCGAGCAGTACTTC. Its translation: CSALTPQTSSEQYF.

The chain uses TRBV27 and TRBJ2-7; 10 nucleotides agree with TRBD1. V lost 5 bases to trimming and J lost 5 bases; unmatched junction nucleotides: 6. CDR1 and CDR2 (germline): MNHEY, SMNVEV (reference sequence). The CDR3 sequence is 14 residues long. The DNA for the CDR3 is TGTGCCAGCAGTCCGTCAGACAGGGGGCACGAGCAGTACTTC. Its protein product is CASSPSDRGHEQYF.

This clonotype was recorded at least ten times. The CDR3 is CASSLASGGSEQYF. CDR3 in DNA: TGTGCCAGCAGCTTAGCCAGCGGGGGGTCCGAGCAGTACTTC. The rearrangement links TRBV7-8 to TRBJ2-7, with 9 positions matching TRBD2. The CDR3 is 14 amino acids. V gave up 0 bases and J gave up 6 bases; unmatched junction bases: 3. Germline V gives CDR1 SGHVS, CDR2 FQNEAQ.

The table lists this clonotype with many counts. J is TRBJ1-2 and V is TRBV25-1; 8 nucleotides match TRBD1. V was clipped by 9 bases and J by 8 bases; unmatched bases: 11. The CDR3 loop spans 13 amino acids. Germline V gene lookup returns CDR1 MGHDK and CDR2 SYGVNS. The CDR3 sequence is CASLGGQGEGYTF. The CDR3 DNA follows: TGTGCCAGTCTCGGCGGACAGGGAGAAGGCTACACCTTC.

The chain is built from TRBV12-3 or TRBV12-4 and TRBJ1-1; a weak D match, TRBD1 (5 bases). This CDR3 comprises 15 residues. V was cut by 7 bases and J by 4 bases, with 19 bases left in between. The DNA of the CDR3 is TGTGCCAGCACTCCCGGTGGGGGTGGGAGCACTGAAGCTTTCTTT. It codes for CASTPGGGGSTEAFF.

This clonotype appeared a few times. This chain joins TRBV2 and TRBJ2-5; D is undetermined. CDR1 and CDR2 (germline): SNHLY, FYNNEI. Trimming removed 6 bases at V and 9 bases at J, with 17 bases between. The CDR3 sequence is 13 residues long. The CDR3, as DNA: TGTGCCAGCAGGAGCGACGGCAATCAGCCCCAGTACTTC. It codes for CASRSDGNQPQYF.

The V gene is TRBV10-3, the J gene TRBJ1-1, with D unresolved. The germline gives CDR1 ENHRY, CDR2 SYGVKD. This CDR3 contains 15 residues. The V end was cut by 0 bases, the J end by 4 bases, with 12 bases between. For the CDR3, the DNA is TGTGCCATCAGTGAGTCCGGGTTTAGAGGCACTGAAGCTTTCTTT. Translated, it gives CAISESGFRGTEAFF.

This clonotype has at least ten counts. This chain uses TRBV9 with TRBJ2-2; a weak D match, TRBD2 (5 bases). This CDR3 is built from 14 residues. CDR1 is SGDLS, CDR2 YYNGEE, per germline. V lost 0 bases to trimming and J lost 5 bases, with 8 bases between them. CDR3 loop: CASSVVPGTGELFF. DNA of the CDR3: TGTGCCAGCAGCGTAGTCCCGGGGACCGGGGAGCTGTTTTTT.

This chain links TRBV19 with TRBJ1-2; D unresolved. The V gene's germline CDR1 is LNHDA and CDR2 SQIVND (reference sequence). The CDR3 is made up of 13 amino acids. Trimming took off 3 bases at V and 6 bases at J, with 11 bases between the two ends. The CDR3 spells CASSMPLWDGYTF. CDR3 in DNA: TGTGCCAGTAGTATGCCTCTCTGGGATGGCTACACCTTC. Full variable domain (remainder filled in from reference TRBV19 and TRBJ1-2): DGGITQSPKYLFRKEGQNVTLSCEQNLNHDAMYWYRQDPGQGLRLIYYSQIVNDFQKGDIAEGYSVSREKKESFPLTVTSAQKNPTAFYLCASSMPLWDGYTFGSGTRLTVV.

The genes are TRBV2 and TRBJ2-1; the D gene is possibly TRBD2 (5 bases). From germline, CDR1 is SNHLY and CDR2 FYNNEI. V dropped 7 bases and J dropped 9 bases, with 10 bases sitting between them. The CDR3 runs to 11 residues. The CDR3 reads CASNRRAEQFF. The CDR3 bases are TGTGCCAGCAATAGGCGGGCTGAGCAGTTCTTC.

The chain recombines TRBV2 with TRBJ1-5; weak D call: TRBD1 (6 bases). The CDR3 has 15 amino acids. V shed 8 bases and J shed 1 base, with 15 bases lying between them. Germline CDR1 is SNHLY and CDR2 is FYNNEI. The CDR3, as DNA: TGTGCCAGCTCTGGGGGGCGGAGGAGCAATCAGCCCCAGCATTTT. Translated: CASSGGRRSNQPQHF.

This CDR3 is CASSFGGTGYGYTF. Written as DNA, the CDR3 is TGTGCCAGCAGTTTCGGCGGCACTGGCTATGGCTACACCTTC. The J gene is TRBJ1-2, the V gene TRBV12-3 or TRBV12-4; D uncertain. The CDR3 covers 14 residues. V lost 3 bases to trimming and J lost 4 bases, with 12 bases between them.